The sequence of this T cell receptor (beta chain) was determined in a study of blood T cell repertoires in COVID-19. Clones were sequenced by immunoSEQ multiplex PCR, and TCRdb holds only the in-frame ones, with some missing. The sample yields 430,000 or so clones, approximately 87% seen once. This clone appeared a few times. Trimming pared 4 bases from V and 0 bases from J, leaving 12 bases between. This CDR3 has 15 residues. The germline gives CDR1 LNHDA, CDR2 SQIVND (reference sequence). V is TRBV19 and J is TRBJ1-2; D possibly corresponds to TRBD1 (6 bases). The receptor comes from a woman aged 40 to 50 who had recovered from COVID-19. Sequencing input: PBMCs or T cells enriched from blood (not recorded which). The CDR3, as DNA: TGTGCCAGTAGTACCATACAGGGATCTAACTATGGCTACACCTTC. This encodes CASSTIQGSNYGYTF.